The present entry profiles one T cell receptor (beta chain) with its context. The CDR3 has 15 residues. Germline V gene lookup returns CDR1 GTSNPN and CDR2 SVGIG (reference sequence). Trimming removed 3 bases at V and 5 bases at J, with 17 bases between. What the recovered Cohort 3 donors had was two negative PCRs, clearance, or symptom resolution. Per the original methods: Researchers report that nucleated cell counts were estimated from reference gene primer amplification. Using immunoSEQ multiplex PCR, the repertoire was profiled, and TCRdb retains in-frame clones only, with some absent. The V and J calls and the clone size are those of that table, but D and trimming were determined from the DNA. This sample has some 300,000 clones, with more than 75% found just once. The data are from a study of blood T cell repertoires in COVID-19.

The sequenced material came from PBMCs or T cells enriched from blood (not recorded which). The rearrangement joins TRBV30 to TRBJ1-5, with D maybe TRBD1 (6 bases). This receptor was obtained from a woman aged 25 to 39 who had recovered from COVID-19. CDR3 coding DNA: TGTGCCTGGAGCCCTGGGAGGGGGGGGTATCAGCCCCAGCATTTT. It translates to CAWSPGRGGYQPQHF.